The clone carrying this TCR beta chain was counted only a few times. This sample was taken from a study of blood T cell repertoires in COVID-19. Study-wide context: COVID-19 samples, acute and convalescent, were from the United States, Italy and Spain.

Profiled with immunoSEQ multiplex PCR; TCRdb holds only in-frame clones, not every one. Of 170,000 or so clones in the sample, more than 75% were seen once. Trimming removed 0 bases from V and 7 bases from J, with 15 bases in between. This CDR3 contains 15 residues. CDR1 and CDR2 from the germline V gene are GTSNPN and SVGIG (reference sequence). The receptor was derived from a woman aged 45-60 years who had recovered from COVID-19. The rearrangement uses TRBV30 and TRBJ1-4; possible D gene TRBD1, 6 bases. Sequences were obtained from PBMCs or T cells enriched from blood (not recorded which). Written as DNA, the CDR3 is TGTGCCTGGAGTGTACGGGTGGGGGCAAGTGAAAAACTGTTTTTT. Its translation is CAWSVRVGASEKLFF.